Listed here is a single T cell receptor beta chain. Profiled with immunoSEQ multiplex PCR; TCRdb holds only in-frame clones, not every one. The table includes 78,000 or so clones, about 96% detected once. The record originates from a study of cytomegalovirus exposure and HLA in healthy donors. V was clipped by 7 bases and J by 2 bases, with 16 bases between them. The germline V gene encodes CDR1 SGDLS and CDR2 YYNGEE. The CDR3 is 15 residues long. Donors were drawn from the approximately 120-subject validation cohort, separate from the roughly 700-subject first cohort. The chain joins TRBV9 to TRBJ1-3, with TRBD1 as a possible D gene (6 bases). Sequencing input: PBMCs. This clonotype was obtained from a man younger than 35 in good health and CMV-seropositive. Here the CDR3 DNA reads TGTGCCAGCGGAAAGGGGGGGTTTCCTGGAAACACCATATATTTT. It specifies CASGKGGFPGNTIYF.